A single sample is the source of the 5 T cell receptor beta chains below, sequenced in a study of T-cell reconstitution after alpha-beta-depleted transplantation in children (dated by TCRdb to between 2015 and 2016). Library construction relied on PCR. The instrument given in TCRdb is Illumina HiSeq 2500. Molecular barcoding was employed in the preparation of TCR libraries, with unique molecular identifiers being used to normalize TCRbeta repertoire quantification. TCRdb took the public reads, trimmed them with fastp at Q25, ran MiXCR for clone calling and kept in-frame beta chains. Entries are consolidated by CDR3 protein sequence, retaining the most common genes and DNA. This sample has several thousand distinct CDR3 sequences in its table, and about 10% of those were observed once. Clones ranked in the top ten supply 20% to 25% of the sample. The intended sense of this specimen's treatment or condition label: allogeneic hematopoietic cell transplantation with graft depleted of TCRalphabeta T cells and CD19 B cells.

The material was PBMCs, mostly from graft donor cells, obtained 180 days after TCRalphabeta/CD19-depleted stem cell transplant. These receptors all stem from a child under two years old who had a stem cell transplant for acute myeloid leukemia, so the T cells may come from the graft donor.

This clonotype appeared many times. This chain joins TRBV7-9 and TRBJ2-7; D not certain. Trimming shortened V by 1 base and J by 2 bases, and 15 bases separated the two germline ends. Germline assignment: CDR1 SEHNR and CDR2 FQNEAQ (reference sequence). This CDR3 spans 16 amino acids. The CDR3 is CASSLDLGVDAYEQYF. The CDR3, as DNA: TGTGCCAGCAGCTTAGACCTCGGTGTCGACGCCTACGAGCAGTACTTC.

This clonotype came up many times. The chain combines TRBV27 with TRBJ2-1; D tentatively reads TRBD1 or TRBD2 (6 bases each). Trimming took off 7 bases at V and 1 base at J, with 20 bases between the two ends. The CDR3 sequence is 17 residues long. Germline V gives CDR1 MNHEY, CDR2 SMNVEV (reference sequence). CDR3 amino acids: CASIPLGGEHSYNEQFF. The DNA of the CDR3 is TGTGCCAGCATACCCCTCGGGGGCGAACATTCCTACAATGAGCAGTTCTTC.

In its sample, this clonotype was seen many times. This rearrangement joins TRBV5-1 to TRBJ1-1; D gene ambiguous. The germline V gene encodes CDR1 SGHRS and CDR2 YFSETQ. The CDR3 is 14 amino acids. Deletions cut 1 base from V and 3 bases from J, with 10 bases between. The CDR3: CASSLFGRDTEAFF. The CDR3 nucleotides are TGCGCCAGCAGCTTGTTCGGGAGAGACACTGAAGCTTTCTTT.

This clonotype was counted many times. The chain links TRBV7-4 to TRBJ2-2; TRBD2 matches 9 bases. This CDR3 has 17 residues. Germline V CDR1 and CDR2: SGHVT, SQSDAQ. V trimming: 2 bases; J trimming: 1 base; junction bases outside the gene matches: 5. The CDR3 coding sequence is TGTGCCAGCAGCTTATCTAGCGGGAAAAGGAACACCGGGGAGCTGTTTTTT. Protein: CASSLSSGKRNTGELFF.

This clonotype is labeled medium-sized (0.01 to 0.1%). The chain recombines TRBV28 with TRBJ2-1; no firm D call. The CDR3 spans 13 residues. V lost 6 bases and J lost 0, with 6 bases in between. The V gene's germline CDR1 is MDHEN and CDR2 SYDVKM. CDR3 nucleotide sequence: TGTGCCAGCAGAAATCCCTCCTACAATGAGCAGTTCTTC. Translating it yields CASRNPSYNEQFF.